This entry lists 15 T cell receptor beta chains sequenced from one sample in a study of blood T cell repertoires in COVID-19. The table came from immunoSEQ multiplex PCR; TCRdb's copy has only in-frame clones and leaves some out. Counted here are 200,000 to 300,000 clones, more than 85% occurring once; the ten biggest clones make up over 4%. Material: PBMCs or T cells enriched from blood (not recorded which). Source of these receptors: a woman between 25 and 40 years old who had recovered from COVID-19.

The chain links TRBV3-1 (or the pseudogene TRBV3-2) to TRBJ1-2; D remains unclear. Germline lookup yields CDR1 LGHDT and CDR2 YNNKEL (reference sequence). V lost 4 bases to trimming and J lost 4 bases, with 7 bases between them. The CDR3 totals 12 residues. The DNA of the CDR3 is TGTGCCAGCAGCCTGGGAGCCTATGGCTACACCTTC. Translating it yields CASSLGAYGYTF.

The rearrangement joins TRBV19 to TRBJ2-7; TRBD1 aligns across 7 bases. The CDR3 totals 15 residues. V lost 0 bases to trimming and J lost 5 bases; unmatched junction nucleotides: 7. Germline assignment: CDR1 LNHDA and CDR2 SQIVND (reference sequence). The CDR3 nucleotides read TGTGCCAGTAGTATAGATTTAGGGGGCGTCGACGAGCAGTACTTC. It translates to CASSIDLGGVDEQYF. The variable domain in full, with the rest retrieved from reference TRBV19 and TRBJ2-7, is DGGITQSPKYLFRKEGQNVTLSCEQNLNHDAMYWYRQDPGQGLRLIYYSQIVNDFQKGDIAEGYSVSREKKESFPLTVTSAQKNPTAFYLCASSIDLGGVDEQYFGPGTRLTVT.

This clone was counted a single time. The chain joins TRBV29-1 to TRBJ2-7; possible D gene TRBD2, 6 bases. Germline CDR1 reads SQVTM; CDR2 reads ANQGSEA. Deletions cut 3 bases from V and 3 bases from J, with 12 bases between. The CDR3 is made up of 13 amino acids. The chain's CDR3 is CSVEVAVNYEQYF. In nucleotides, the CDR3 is TGCAGCGTTGAGGTAGCGGTGAACTACGAGCAGTACTTC.

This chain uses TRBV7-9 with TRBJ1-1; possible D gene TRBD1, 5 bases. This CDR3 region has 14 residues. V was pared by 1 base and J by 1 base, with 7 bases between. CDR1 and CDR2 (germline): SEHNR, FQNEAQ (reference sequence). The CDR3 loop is CASSLGTPNTEAFF. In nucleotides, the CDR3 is TGTGCCAGCAGCTTAGGGACACCGAACACTGAAGCTTTCTTT.

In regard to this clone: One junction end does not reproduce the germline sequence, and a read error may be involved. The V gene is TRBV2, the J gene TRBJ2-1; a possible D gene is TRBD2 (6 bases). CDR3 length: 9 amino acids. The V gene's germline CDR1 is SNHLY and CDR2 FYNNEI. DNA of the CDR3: TGTGCCAGCCCGGGGTCGGGAGTCTTC. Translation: CASPGSGVF.

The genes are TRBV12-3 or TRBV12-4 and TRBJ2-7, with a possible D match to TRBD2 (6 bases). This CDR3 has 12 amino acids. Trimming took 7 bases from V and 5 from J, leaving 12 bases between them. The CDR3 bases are TGTGCCAGCACCCTTAGGAGGGACGAGCAGTACTTC. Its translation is CASTLRRDEQYF.

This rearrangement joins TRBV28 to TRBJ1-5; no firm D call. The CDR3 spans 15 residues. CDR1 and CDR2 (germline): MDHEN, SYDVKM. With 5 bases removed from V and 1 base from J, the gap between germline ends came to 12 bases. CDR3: CASSPFRLSNQPQHF. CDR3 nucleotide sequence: TGTGCCAGCAGTCCATTTAGACTGAGCAATCAGCCCCAGCATTTT. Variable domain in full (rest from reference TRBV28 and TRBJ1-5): DVKVTQSSRYLVKRTGEKVFLECVQDMDHENMFWYRQDPGLGLRLIYFSYDVKMKEKGDIPEGYSVSREKKERFSLILESASTNQTSMYLCASSPFRLSNQPQHFGDGTRLSIL.

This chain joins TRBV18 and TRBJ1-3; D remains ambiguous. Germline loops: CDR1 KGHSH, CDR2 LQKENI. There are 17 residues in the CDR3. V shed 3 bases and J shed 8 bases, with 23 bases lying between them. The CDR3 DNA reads TGTGCCAGCTCACCTGGGGATCGGGGTGCCCGCAGCGACACCATATATTTT. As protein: CASSPGDRGARSDTIYF. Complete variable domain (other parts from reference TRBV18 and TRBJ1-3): NAGVMQNPRHLVRRRGQEARLRCSPMKGHSHVYWYRQLPEEGLKFMVYLQKENIIDESGMPKERFSAEFPKEGPSILRIQQVVRGDSAAYFCASSPGDRGARSDTIYFGEGSWLTVV.

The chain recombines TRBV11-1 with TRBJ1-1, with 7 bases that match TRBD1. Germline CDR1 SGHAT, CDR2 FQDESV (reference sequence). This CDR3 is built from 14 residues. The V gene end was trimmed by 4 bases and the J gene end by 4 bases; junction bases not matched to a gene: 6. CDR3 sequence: CASSYDRVSTEAFF. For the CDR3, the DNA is TGTGCCAGCAGCTACGACAGGGTTTCCACTGAAGCTTTCTTT.

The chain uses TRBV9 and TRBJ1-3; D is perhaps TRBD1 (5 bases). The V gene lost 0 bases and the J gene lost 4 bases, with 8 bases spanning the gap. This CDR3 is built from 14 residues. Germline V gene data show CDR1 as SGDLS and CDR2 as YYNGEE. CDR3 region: CASSVESGGNTIYF. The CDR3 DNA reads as TGTGCCAGCAGCGTAGAATCAGGGGGAAACACCATATATTTT.

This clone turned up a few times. CDR3: CASSPAGADTQYF. For the CDR3, the DNA is TGTGCCAGCTCACCGGCAGGGGCAGATACGCAGTATTTT. This rearrangement joins TRBV18 to TRBJ2-3, with D tentatively TRBD1 (6 bases). The germline V and J ends were trimmed by 3 bases and 4 bases, with 8 bases remaining between them. CDR1 KGHSH and CDR2 LQKENI come from the germline V gene. CDR3 length equals 13 residues.

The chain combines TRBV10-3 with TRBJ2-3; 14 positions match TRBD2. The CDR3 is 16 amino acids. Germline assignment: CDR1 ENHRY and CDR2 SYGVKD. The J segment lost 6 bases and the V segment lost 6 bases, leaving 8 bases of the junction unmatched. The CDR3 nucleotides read TGTGCCATCAGGACACTCGGGACTAGCGGGAGCGATACGCAGTATTTT. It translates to CAIRTLGTSGSDTQYF.

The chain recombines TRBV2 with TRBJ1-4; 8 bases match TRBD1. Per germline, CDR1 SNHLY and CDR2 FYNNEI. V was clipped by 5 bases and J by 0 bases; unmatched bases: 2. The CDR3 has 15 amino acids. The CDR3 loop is CASSRDRPTNEKLFF. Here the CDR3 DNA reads TGTGCCAGCAGTCGGGACAGGCCAACTAATGAAAAACTGTTTTTT.

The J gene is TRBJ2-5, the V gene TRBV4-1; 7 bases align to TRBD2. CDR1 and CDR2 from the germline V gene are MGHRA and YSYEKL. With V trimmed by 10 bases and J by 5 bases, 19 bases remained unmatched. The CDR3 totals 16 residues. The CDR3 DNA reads TGCGCCACCCGGGGCGTGGGCGGGAGAGACGTGGAGACCCAGTACTTC. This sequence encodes CATRGVGGRDVETQYF.

CDR3 sequence (DNA): TGTGCCAGCAGTTTATGGCAGGGATGGGAGACCCAGTACTTC. It translates to CASSLWQGWETQYF. The chain combines TRBV27 with TRBJ2-5, with a weak D call TRBD1 (5 bases). Trimming pared 1 base from V and 5 bases from J, leaving 11 bases between. This CDR3 is built from 14 residues. Germline V gene lookup returns CDR1 MNHEY and CDR2 SMNVEV (reference sequence).